Given below is one T cell receptor (beta chain) in context. Its antigen is still unknown. Germline loops: CDR1 LGHNA, CDR2 YNFKEQ. The CDR3 extends over 14 amino acids. V lost 0 bases and J 5 bases, leaving 10 bases between the germline ends. These data originate in a study of cytomegalovirus exposure and HLA in healthy donors. Study-wide findings and caveats: The classifier reportedly diagnosed cytomegalovirus status with high specificity and sensitivity. In a later analysis, DRB1 alleles had the most associated TCRs; HLA-C alleles the fewest.

13 Jbeta primers and 60 Vbeta primers were used for the PCR. Profiling relied on immunoSEQ multiplex PCR, and the TCRdb table lists in-frame clones only, not all of them. In all, the sample yields about 200,000 clones. The source material was PBMCs. The sequence was obtained from a boy between 10 and 17 years old in good health and CMV-seronegative. This sequence joins TRBV4-2 and TRBJ1-2; unclear D gene. The CDR3 reads CASSQDSGAYGYTF. CDR3 bases: TGTGCCAGCAGCCAAGATTCGGGAGCTTATGGCTACACCTTC.